The 28 T cell receptor beta chains below were found in one sample sequenced in a study of T-cell reconstitution after alpha-beta-depleted transplantation in children. As it was prepared, the TCRbeta library received unique molecular identifiers. TCRdb reprocessed the PCR reads via MiXCR and lists one record per CDR3 protein. The sample carries about 170,000 distinct CDR3 sequences, approximately 12% recorded once. Specimen: PBMCs, collected before TCRalphabeta/CD19-depleted stem cell transplant. The receptors were gathered from a boy aged 2 to 10 with acute myeloid leukemia, due to receive a stem cell transplant.

At least ten counts were recorded for this clonotype. V is TRBV6-5 and J is TRBJ1-5; no firm D call. The CDR3 length is 13 residues. Germline CDR1 reads MNHEY; CDR2 reads SVGAGI. V was clipped by 2 bases and J by 5 bases, with 7 bases between them. CDR3: CASSYSFYQPQHF. CDR3 nucleotides: TGTGCCAGCAGTTACAGTTTCTATCAGCCCCAGCATTTT.

This clonotype was counted ten times or more. The V call is TRBV5-5, the J call TRBJ1-4; tentatively, D is TRBD1 (6 bases). The CDR3 has 16 residues. CDR1 and CDR2 from the germline V gene are SGHKS and YYEKEE (reference sequence). Trimming shortened V by 0 bases and J by 4 bases, and 13 bases separated the two germline ends. As DNA, the CDR3 is TGTGCCAGCAGCTTGGCCTTAACAGGGAGTAATGAAAAACTGTTTTTT. Its translation is CASSLALTGSNEKLFF.

Many counts were recorded for this clonotype. V usage is TRBV21-1 and J usage is TRBJ2-3. TRBV21-1 is listed as a pseudogene. The CDR3 is 12 residues long. The chain's CDR3 is CASSKPNDTQYF. As DNA, the CDR3 is TGTGCCAGCAGCAAACCTAACGATACGCAGTATTTT.

This clonotype occurred many times. This chain uses TRBV20-1 with TRBJ1-3; D is unresolved. Germline V gene sequence: CDR1 DFQATT, CDR2 SNEGSKA (reference sequence). The CDR3 runs 14 residues. Trimming cost V 3 bases and J 0 bases, with 9 bases left between them. The CDR3 DNA reads TGCAGTGCTAGCAAGACCGACTCTGGAAACACCATATATTTT. Translating gives CSASKTDSGNTIYF.

This clonotype was counted at least ten times. The gene calls are TRBV27 and TRBJ2-7, with unresolved D. The CDR3 spans 13 residues. The germline CDR1 and CDR2 sequences are MNHEY and SMNVEV (reference sequence). V lost 3 bases and J lost 6, with 12 bases in between. CDR3 in amino acids: CASSFGSLSEQYF. The CDR3 DNA reads as TGTGCCAGCAGTTTTGGCAGTCTGAGCGAGCAGTACTTC.

This clonotype was picked up a small number of times. The chain has TRBV2 and TRBJ2-1, with TRBD2 matching over 7 bases. J lost 8 bases, V lost 7 bases, and 8 bases had no gene match. The CDR3 is 13 residues long. Germline CDR1 and CDR2: SNHLY and FYNNEI. Written as DNA, the CDR3 is TGTGCCAGCATTGATGGACTAGGGGATGAGCAGTTCTTC. Amino acid sequence: CASIDGLGDEQFF.

This clonotype occurred many times. The chain has TRBV7-9 and TRBJ2-3; D is tentatively TRBD1 or TRBD2 (5 bases each). The germline V gene has CDR1 SEHNR and CDR2 FQNEAQ (reference sequence). The CDR3 spans 15 residues. Trimming removed 1 base from V and 5 bases from J, with 13 bases in between. The CDR3 nucleotides are TGTGCCAGCAGCTTAGGTCCCGGGACCGGAGATACGCAGTATTTT. This encodes CASSLGPGTGDTQYF.

The table lists this clonotype with many counts. V is TRBV12-3 or TRBV12-4 and J is TRBJ1-5; no clear D. Trimming took off 1 base at V and 0 bases at J, with 10 bases between the two ends. The CDR3 spans 16 residues. The CDR3 DNA follows: TGTGCCAGCAGTTTAGATGGGATTAATAGCAATCAGCCCCAGCATTTT. Translating gives CASSLDGINSNQPQHF.

This clonotype has at least ten counts. V is TRBV12-3 or TRBV12-4 and J is TRBJ1-6; D is unresolved. CDR3 size: 14 residues. V lost 5 bases and J 8 bases, leaving 13 bases between the germline ends. The CDR3 sequence is CASSPTWRDSPLHF. The CDR3 coding sequence is TGTGCCAGCAGTCCGACTTGGAGAGATTCACCCCTCCACTTT.

This clonotype was counted ten times or more. The chain couples TRBV7-2 to TRBJ2-2, with 14 bases lining up with TRBD2. The CDR3 has 16 residues. V lost 5 bases and J lost 3; bases outside the gene matches: 2. Germline CDR1 reads SGHTA; CDR2 reads FQGNSA. CDR3 bases: TGTGCCAGCAGCCGGACTAGCGGGGGGTACACCGGGGAGCTGTTTTTT. Protein sequence: CASSRTSGGYTGELFF.

This clonotype has at least ten counts. J is TRBJ2-7 and V is TRBV5-1, with unresolved D. The CDR3 consists of 14 residues. Germline lookup yields CDR1 SGHRS and CDR2 YFSETQ. The germline V and J ends were trimmed by 1 base and 5 bases, with 13 bases remaining between them. In DNA form, the CDR3 reads TGCGCCAGCAGCTTGAGTACATTCCCCAACGAGCAGTACTTC. Encoded protein: CASSLSTFPNEQYF.

This clonotype appeared many times. The CDR3 protein is CSASSSGGWNEQFF. In DNA form, the CDR3 reads TGCAGTGCTAGTTCCTCTGGTGGGTGGAATGAGCAGTTCTTC. V usage is TRBV20-1 and J usage is TRBJ2-1; no clear D gene. Trimming took 3 bases from V and 7 from J, leaving 16 bases between them. CDR3 length: 14 residues. Germline lookup yields CDR1 DFQATT and CDR2 SNEGSKA (reference sequence).

Ten or more counts support this clonotype. This rearrangement joins TRBV18 to TRBJ1-1; 7 bases line up with TRBD1. J gave up 2 bases and V 6 bases, and 3 bases lay outside the gene matches. CDR1 and CDR2 from the germline V gene are KGHSH and LQKENI. The CDR3 loop spans 13 amino acids. The CDR3 bases are TGTGCCAGCTCCGCAGGGGGTAACACTGAAGCTTTCTTT. Translation: CASSAGGNTEAFF.

This clonotype appeared a single time. The chain employs TRBV12-3 or TRBV12-4 and TRBJ2-4, with D possibly TRBD1 on 5 matching bases. The CDR3 spans 17 residues. V lost 3 bases, J lost 2 bases, and 17 bases lay in between. CDR3 nucleotides: TGTGCCAGCAGTTTGCAGGGTCGCGCTTGGACCAAAAACATTCAGTACTTC. This sequence encodes CASSLQGRAWTKNIQYF.

This clonotype was counted at least ten times. At one end, the junction sequence differs from germline, possibly due to a read error. The chain is built from TRBV7-3 and TRBJ1-1; D is unresolved. CDR1 is SGHTA, CDR2 FQGTGA, per germline. CDR3 length equals 13 residues. The CDR3 here is CASSMETNTEAFF. CDR3 nucleotide sequence: TGTGCCAGCAGCATGGAGACGAACACTGAAGCTTTTTTT.

This clonotype was detected many times. This sequence joins TRBV6-2 or TRBV6-3 and TRBJ2-1, with D perhaps assigned TRBD1 or TRBD2 (5 bases each). The V and J ends lost 2 bases and 9 bases respectively, with 8 bases between them. This CDR3 has 12 amino acids. Looked up from germline, CDR1 is MNHEY and CDR2 is SVGEGT. This CDR3 reads CASSYTGGEQFF. CDR3 DNA sequence: TGTGCCAGCAGTTACACTGGGGGTGAGCAGTTCTTC.

This clonotype occurred many times. The genes are TRBV5-1 and TRBJ1-1; D may be TRBD1 (6 bases). The germline V gene has CDR1 SGHRS and CDR2 YFSETQ. V lost 4 bases, J lost 7 bases, and 20 bases lay in between. The CDR3 sequence is 15 residues long. This CDR3 is CASSPGPQGSGEAFF. For the CDR3, the DNA is TGCGCCAGCAGCCCTGGCCCACAGGGATCAGGTGAAGCTTTCTTT.

This clonotype was observed at least ten times. The chain's CDR3 is CASSRGQTGLDEQYV. The DNA of the CDR3 is TGTGCCAGCAGTCGTGGACAGACAGGGTTGGACGAGCAGTACGTC. The chain carries TRBV12-3 or TRBV12-4 and TRBJ2-7; 7 bases are a match to TRBD1. V was clipped by 5 bases and J by 5 bases; unmatched bases: 12. CDR3 length: 15 amino acids.

This clonotype was picked up many times. This rearrangement joins TRBV12-3 or TRBV12-4 to TRBJ2-5, with D unresolved. This CDR3 is built from 14 residues. V was shortened by 1 base and J by 0 bases, with 6 bases between the two germline ends. The CDR3 region has the DNA TGTGCCAGCAGTTTAGAGGCACACCAAGAGACCCAGTACTTC. It encodes CASSLEAHQETQYF.

This clonotype was seen a few times. V gene TRBV28 combines with J gene TRBJ1-2, with 11 bases identical to TRBD1. CDR1 and CDR2 from the germline V gene are MDHEN and SYDVKM. The CDR3 covers 15 residues. CDR3 amino acids: CATSGTGGLTSGYTF. In nucleotides, the CDR3 is TGTGCGACATCCGGGACAGGGGGGTTAACTAGCGGCTACACCTTC.

This clonotype was seen ten or more times. This rearrangement joins TRBV7-3 to TRBJ2-1; 7 nucleotides match TRBD2. The CDR3 is 15 residues long. The germline V gene has CDR1 SGHTA and CDR2 FQGTGA. The V segment lost 3 bases and the J segment 2 bases; nucleotides outside the gene matches: 4. This CDR3 reads CASSLGEGPYNEQFF. DNA for the CDR3: TGTGCCAGCAGCTTGGGGGAGGGCCCCTACAATGAGCAGTTCTTC.

This clonotype was seen at least ten times. V usage is TRBV12-3 or TRBV12-4 and J usage is TRBJ2-5; D might be TRBD1 (8 bases). Between the trimmed V and J ends, which lost 6 bases and 4 bases, there was a span of 21 bases. The CDR3 extends over 16 amino acids. CDR3 in amino acids: CASSERRTGRAETQYF. The CDR3 DNA reads as TGTGCCAGCAGCGAACGCCGGACAGGGAGGGCAGAGACCCAGTACTTC.

The chain uses TRBV20-1 and TRBJ1-1; TRBD1 matches at 11 bases. Per the germline V gene, CDR1 is DFQATT and CDR2 is SNEGSKA (reference sequence). V shed 1 base, J shed 4 bases, and the junction held 2 bases outside the gene matches. The CDR3 covers 14 residues. Here the CDR3 DNA reads TGCAGTGCTAGAGGGGGACAGGGGGGCACTGAAGCTTTCTTT. It encodes CSARGGQGGTEAFF.

In this sample, this clonotype turned up many times. CDR3 coding DNA: TGCAGTGCTAGAGATCTAGCGGGAGGGACCCAGTACTTC. This sequence encodes CSARDLAGGTQYF. The gene calls are TRBV20-1 and TRBJ2-5; 11 bases map to TRBD2. The CDR3 covers 13 residues. Germline V gives CDR1 DFQATT, CDR2 SNEGSKA (reference sequence). J lost 7 bases, V lost 0 bases, and 1 base had no gene match.

There are many counts of this clonotype. The chain links TRBV7-9 to TRBJ2-7, with no clear D. V gave up 4 bases and J gave up 6 bases, with 10 bases separating them. This CDR3 region has 12 residues. Germline CDR1 reads SEHNR; CDR2 reads FQNEAQ (reference sequence). For the CDR3, the DNA is TGTGCCAGCAGCTATCTCATGGGCGAGCAGTACGTC. Amino acids: CASSYLMGEQYV.

This clonotype was observed at least ten times. The chain combines TRBV12-3 or TRBV12-4 with TRBJ1-5, with a possible D match to TRBD1 (5 bases). V lost 5 bases and J 6 bases, leaving 17 bases between the germline ends. The CDR3 sequence is 15 residues long. In nucleotides, the CDR3 is TGTGCCAGCAGTCTTGGGGGTGGATACGGTCAGCCCCAGCATTTT. This codes for CASSLGGGYGQPQHF.

This clonotype appeared many times. This rearrangement joins TRBV4-1 to TRBJ1-1, with no clear D. V was clipped by 4 bases and J by 4 bases, with 25 bases between them. The germline V gene encodes CDR1 MGHRA and CDR2 YSYEKL. This CDR3 contains 18 residues. CDR3 amino acids: CASSPVGLAAPEGTEAFF. Written as DNA, the CDR3 is TGCGCCAGCAGCCCTGTTGGTCTGGCGGCCCCAGAGGGCACTGAAGCTTTCTTT.

As to this clonotype: A read error may explain this, as a much larger clone is one base away. This chain uses TRBV7-9 with TRBJ2-7; 8 bases fit TRBD1. Germline V gene lookup returns CDR1 SEHNR and CDR2 FQNEAQ (reference sequence). This CDR3 comprises 11 residues. Here the CDR3 reads CAISSSRGLYF. For the CDR3, the DNA is TGTGCCATCAGCTCCTCCAGGGGGCTGTACTTC.